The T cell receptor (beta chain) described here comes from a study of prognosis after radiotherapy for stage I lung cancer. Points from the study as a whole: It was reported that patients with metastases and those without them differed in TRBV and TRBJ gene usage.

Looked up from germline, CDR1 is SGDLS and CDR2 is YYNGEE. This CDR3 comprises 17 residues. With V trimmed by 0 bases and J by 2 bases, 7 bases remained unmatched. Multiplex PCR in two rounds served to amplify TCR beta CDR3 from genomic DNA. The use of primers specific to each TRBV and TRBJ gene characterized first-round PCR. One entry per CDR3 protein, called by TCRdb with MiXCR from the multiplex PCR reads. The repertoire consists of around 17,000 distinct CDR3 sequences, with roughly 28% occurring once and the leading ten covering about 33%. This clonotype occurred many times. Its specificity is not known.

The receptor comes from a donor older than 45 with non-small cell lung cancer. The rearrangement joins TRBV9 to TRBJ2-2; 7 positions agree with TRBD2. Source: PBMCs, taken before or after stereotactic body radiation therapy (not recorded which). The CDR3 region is CASSVGGGRGNTGELFF. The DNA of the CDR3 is TGTGCCAGCAGCGTAGGTGGCGGGAGAGGTAACACCGGGGAGCTGTTTTTT.